This record looks at one T cell receptor (beta chain) sequence and its context. Its antigen is still unknown. A read error may explain this, as a much larger clone is one base away. Primed by a sample-barcoded 5' primer and a J-beta primer mix, a second PCR proceeded for roughly 7 to 12 cycles. Each cDNA molecule received a tag from a template-switch adaptor that had 12 random nucleotides. TCRdb used MiXCR to reprocess the 5' RACE reads, holding one entry per CDR3 protein. The data contain 650,000 or so distinct CDR3 sequences, about 51% of them singletons. The CDR3 length is 17 residues. CDR1 and CDR2 from the germline V gene are KGHDR and SFDVKD. These data come from a study of blood T cells in healthy people across ages. General study results and limits: Long-lived and aged donors differed, with more naive CD4+ cells and higher diversity in the long-lived.

Total RNA was extracted at no less than 5 micrograms per sample. This clonotype was sampled from a woman older than 75 in good health. The rearrangement uses TRBV24-1 and TRBJ2-1; 7 nucleotides align to TRBD2. The J call may be mistaken, given a closer DNA end match to TRBJ2-7. Source material: blood. CDR3 residues: CATSDPREAGPSNEQYF. As DNA, the CDR3 is TGTGCCACCAGTGATCCACGAGAAGCGGGACCCTCCAATGAGCAGTACTTC.